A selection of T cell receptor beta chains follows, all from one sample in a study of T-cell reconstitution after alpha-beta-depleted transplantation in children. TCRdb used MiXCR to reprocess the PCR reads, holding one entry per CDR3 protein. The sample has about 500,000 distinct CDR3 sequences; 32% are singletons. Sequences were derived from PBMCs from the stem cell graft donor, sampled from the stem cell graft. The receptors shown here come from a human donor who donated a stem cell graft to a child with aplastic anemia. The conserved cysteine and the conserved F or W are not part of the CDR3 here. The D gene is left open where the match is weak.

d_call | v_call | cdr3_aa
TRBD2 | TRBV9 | ASTRRGLAANEQF
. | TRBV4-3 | ASSPWGTNTGELF
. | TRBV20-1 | SATPGTDLETQY
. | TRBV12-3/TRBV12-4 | ASRYSGGGYEQY
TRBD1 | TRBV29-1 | SVGGQGGEQY
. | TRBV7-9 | ASIDLDVSSYNEQF
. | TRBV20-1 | SARDRQGRPGELF
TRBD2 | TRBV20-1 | SARALPTSGGSSTDTQY
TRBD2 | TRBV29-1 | SVSPLAGGPSSGANVLT
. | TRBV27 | ASRLQGWGNTEAF
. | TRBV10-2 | ASSEPGSVDGYT
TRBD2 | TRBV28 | ASSLGGRVYNEQF
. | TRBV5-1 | ASSLGRTQGGWAANEKLF
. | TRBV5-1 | ASSQPLGSGNEQF
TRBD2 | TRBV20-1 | SAKTSGRADTQY
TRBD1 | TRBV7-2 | ASTRTGYEQY
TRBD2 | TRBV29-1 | SVVLAAYNEQF
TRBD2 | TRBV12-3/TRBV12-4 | ASSLGLAGEPLKDEQF
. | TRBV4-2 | ASSQEDTRSNQPQH
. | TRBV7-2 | ASSSGPRGYEQY
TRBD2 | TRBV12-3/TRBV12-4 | ASSLRLAGGPWNEQF
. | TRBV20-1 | SATDRSSGNTIY
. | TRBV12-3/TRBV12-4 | ASHRAAVGTNEKLF
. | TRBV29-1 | SVSTSTGRGSNQPQH
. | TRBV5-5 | ASSSNRVYEQY
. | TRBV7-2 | ASSLLQTDTQY